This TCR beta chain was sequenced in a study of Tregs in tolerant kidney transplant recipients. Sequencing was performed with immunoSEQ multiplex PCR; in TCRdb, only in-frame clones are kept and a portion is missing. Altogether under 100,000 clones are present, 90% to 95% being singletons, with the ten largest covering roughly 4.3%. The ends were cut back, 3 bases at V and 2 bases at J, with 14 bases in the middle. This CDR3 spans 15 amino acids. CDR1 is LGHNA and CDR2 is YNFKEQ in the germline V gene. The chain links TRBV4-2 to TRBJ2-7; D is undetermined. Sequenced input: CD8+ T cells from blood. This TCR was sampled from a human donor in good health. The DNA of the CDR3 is TGTGCCAGCAGCCAGTACTTGACATCCCCCTACGAGCAGTACTTC. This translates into CASSQYLTSPYEQYF.